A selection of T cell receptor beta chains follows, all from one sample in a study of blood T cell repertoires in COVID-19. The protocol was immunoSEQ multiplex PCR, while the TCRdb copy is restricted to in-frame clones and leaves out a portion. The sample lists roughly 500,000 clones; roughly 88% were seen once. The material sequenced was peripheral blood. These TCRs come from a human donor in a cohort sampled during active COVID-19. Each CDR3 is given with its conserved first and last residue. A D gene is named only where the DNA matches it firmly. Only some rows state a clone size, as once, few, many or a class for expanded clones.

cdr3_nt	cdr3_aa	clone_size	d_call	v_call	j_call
TGTGCCAGCAGTTTACGACAGGATGAGCAGTTCTTC	CASSLRQDEQFF	NA	NA	TRBV12-3/TRBV12-4	TRBJ2-1
TGTGCCAGCAGTGGGAACAGGGGTGAGACCCAGTACTTC	CASSGNRGETQYF	NA	TRBD1	TRBV12-3/TRBV12-4	TRBJ2-5
TGTGCCAGCTCACCAAGGGGACAGCCGCGAATTGAGCAGTTCTTC	CASSPRGQPRIEQFF	NA	TRBD1	TRBV18	TRBJ2-1
TGCGCCAGCAGCTCCTCCGGGGATAACTATGGCTACACCTTC	CASSSSGDNYGYTF	NA	NA	TRBV5-1	TRBJ1-2
TGTGCCAGTAGTATAGTACGAACAGGGGGTCTCTACGAGCAGTACTTC	CASSIVRTGGLYEQYF	NA	TRBD1	TRBV19	TRBJ2-7
TGTGCCAGCAGCGTAGGCAGGAGGGATGCTGAAGCTTTCTTT	CASSVGRRDAEAFF	NA	NA	TRBV9	TRBJ1-1
TGTGCCAGCAGCTTCGGGGACAATGAGCAGTTCTTC	CASSFGDNEQFF	NA	NA	TRBV11-2	TRBJ2-1
TGTGCCAGCAGCCTTTCAGCGGGTCCCTACGAGCAGTACTTC	CASSLSAGPYEQYF	NA	NA	TRBV2	TRBJ2-7
TGTGCCAGCAGCTCCCCGCTACAGGGGATGGGAGAGCGAAACACCATATATTTT	CASSSPLQGMGERNTIYF	NA	TRBD1	TRBV11-2	TRBJ1-3
TGTGCCACCAGTGACCCGCGGACGGGAGCCTACGAGCAGTACTTC	CATSDPRTGAYEQYF	once	NA	TRBV24-1	TRBJ2-7
TGTGCCTGGAGTAGGGACAGGAGGGGGGAGACCCAGTACTTC	CAWSRDRRGETQYF	NA	TRBD1	TRBV30	TRBJ2-5
TGTGCCAGCAGCTCTTACAGGGTCGGGGAGACCCAGTACTTC	CASSSYRVGETQYF	NA	NA	TRBV7-3	TRBJ2-5
TGTGCCAGCAGTCCTCCCCCTAGCGGGAGTCGGAACGAGCAGTACTTC	CASSPPPSGSRNEQYF	NA	TRBD2	TRBV7-2	TRBJ2-7
TGTGCCAGCAGTCCCCCCGGCGGGGGCCCCCCGGAGCAGTTCTTC	CASSPPGGGPPEQFF	NA	NA	TRBV28	TRBJ2-1
TGTGCCAGCAGTCGGGGGGGACAAAGAAGACGCAATCAGCCCCAGCATTTT	CASSRGGQRRRNQPQHF	NA	NA	TRBV28	TRBJ1-5
TGTGCCAGCAGTCTCCAGGGGAACTATGGCTACACCTTC	CASSLQGNYGYTF	NA	NA	TRBV27	TRBJ1-2
TGTGCCAGCAGCCCCGACCCGGGACAGAAATTTACGGGGCAGTACTTC	CASSPDPGQKFTGQYF	NA	TRBD1	TRBV6-2/TRBV6-3	TRBJ2-7
TGTGCCAGCAGTTTTGTCTCGACAGATCGGTTCTTC	CASSFVSTDRFF	once	NA	TRBV12-3/TRBV12-4	TRBJ2-1
TGTGCCAGCTCACCTGAGTTGGACACTGAAGCTTTCTTT	CASSPELDTEAFF	few	NA	TRBV18	TRBJ1-1
TGTGCCAGCAGCCCAACACGGGACAGGGGGCGCCAGCAGTACTTC	CASSPTRDRGRQQYF	NA	TRBD1	TRBV11-2	TRBJ2-7